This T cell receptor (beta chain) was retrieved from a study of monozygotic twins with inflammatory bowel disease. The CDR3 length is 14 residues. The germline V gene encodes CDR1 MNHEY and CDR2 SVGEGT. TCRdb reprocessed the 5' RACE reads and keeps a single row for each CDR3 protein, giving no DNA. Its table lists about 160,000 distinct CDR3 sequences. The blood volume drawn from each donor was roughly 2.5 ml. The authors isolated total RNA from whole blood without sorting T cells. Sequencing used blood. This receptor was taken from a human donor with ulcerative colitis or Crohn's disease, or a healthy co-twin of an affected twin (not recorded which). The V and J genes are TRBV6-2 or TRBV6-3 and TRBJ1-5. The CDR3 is CASTSEGSNQPQHF.